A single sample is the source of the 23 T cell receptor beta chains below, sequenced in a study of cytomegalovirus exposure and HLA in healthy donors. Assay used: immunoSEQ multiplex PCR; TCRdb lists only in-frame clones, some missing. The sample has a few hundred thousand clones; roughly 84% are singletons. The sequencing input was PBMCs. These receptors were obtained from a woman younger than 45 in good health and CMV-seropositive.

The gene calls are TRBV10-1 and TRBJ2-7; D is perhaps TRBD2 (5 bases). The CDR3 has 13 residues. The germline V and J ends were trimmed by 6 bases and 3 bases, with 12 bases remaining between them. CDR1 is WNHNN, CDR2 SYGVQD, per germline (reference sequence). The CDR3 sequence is CASSPTGIYEQYF. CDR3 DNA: TGCGCCAGCAGCCCTACCGGGATCTACGAGCAGTACTTC.

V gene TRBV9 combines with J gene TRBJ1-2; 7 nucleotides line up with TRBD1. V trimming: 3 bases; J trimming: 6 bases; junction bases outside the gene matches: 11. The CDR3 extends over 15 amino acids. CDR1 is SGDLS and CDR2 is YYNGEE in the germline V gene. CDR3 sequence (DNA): TGTGCCAGCAGCGAGAGGGACAGTCGAATTGATGGCTACACCTTC. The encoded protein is CASSERDSRIDGYTF.

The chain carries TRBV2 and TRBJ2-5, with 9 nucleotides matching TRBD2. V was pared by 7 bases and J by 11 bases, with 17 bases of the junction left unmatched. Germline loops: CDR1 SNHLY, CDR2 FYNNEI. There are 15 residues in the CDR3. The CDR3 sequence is CASNQGGSGSTPQYF. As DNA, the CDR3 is TGTGCCAGCAACCAAGGGGGTAGCGGGAGTACCCCGCAGTACTTC.

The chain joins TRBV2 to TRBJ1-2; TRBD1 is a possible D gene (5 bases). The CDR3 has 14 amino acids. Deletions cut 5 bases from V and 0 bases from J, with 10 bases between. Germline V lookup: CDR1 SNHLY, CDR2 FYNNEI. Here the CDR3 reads CASSRGGSNYGYTF. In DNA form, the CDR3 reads TGTGCCAGCAGTCGGGGCGGATCTAACTATGGCTACACCTTC.

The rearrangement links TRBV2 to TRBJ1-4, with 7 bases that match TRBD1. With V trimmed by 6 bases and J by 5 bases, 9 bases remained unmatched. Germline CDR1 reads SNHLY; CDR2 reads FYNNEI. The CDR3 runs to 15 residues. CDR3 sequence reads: CASRGDRVGNEKLFF. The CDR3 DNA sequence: TGTGCCAGCAGGGGTGACAGGGTCGGGAATGAAAAACTGTTTTTT.

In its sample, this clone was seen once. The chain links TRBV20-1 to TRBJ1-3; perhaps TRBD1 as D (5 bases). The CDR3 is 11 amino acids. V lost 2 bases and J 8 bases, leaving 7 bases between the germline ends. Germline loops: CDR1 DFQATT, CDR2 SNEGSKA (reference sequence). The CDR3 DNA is TGCAGTGCTAGAATAGGGGACACCATATATTTT. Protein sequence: CSARIGDTIYF.

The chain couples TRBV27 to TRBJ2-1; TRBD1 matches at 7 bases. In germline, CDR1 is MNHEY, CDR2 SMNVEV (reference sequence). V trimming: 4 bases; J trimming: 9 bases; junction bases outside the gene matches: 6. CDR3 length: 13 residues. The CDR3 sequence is CASSWGQPGEQFF. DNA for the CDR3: TGTGCCAGCAGTTGGGGACAGCCGGGTGAGCAGTTCTTC.

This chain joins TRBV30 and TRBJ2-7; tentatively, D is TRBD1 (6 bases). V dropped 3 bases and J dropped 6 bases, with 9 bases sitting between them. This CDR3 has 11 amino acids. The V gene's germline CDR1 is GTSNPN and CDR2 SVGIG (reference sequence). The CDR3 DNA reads TGTGCCTGGAGCCTAGGGGGCGAGCAGTACTTC. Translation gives CAWSLGGEQYF.

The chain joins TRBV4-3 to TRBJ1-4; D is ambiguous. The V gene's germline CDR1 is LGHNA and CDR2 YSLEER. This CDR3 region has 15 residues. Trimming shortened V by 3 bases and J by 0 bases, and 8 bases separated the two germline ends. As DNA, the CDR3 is TGCGCCAGCAGCCACGGACTGGCAACTAATGAAAAACTGTTTTTT. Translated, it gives CASSHGLATNEKLFF.

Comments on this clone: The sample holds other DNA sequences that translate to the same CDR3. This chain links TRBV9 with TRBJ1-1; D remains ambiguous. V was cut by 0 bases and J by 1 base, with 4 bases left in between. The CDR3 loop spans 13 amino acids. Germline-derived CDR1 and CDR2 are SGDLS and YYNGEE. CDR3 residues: CASSVGKNTEAFF. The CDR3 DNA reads TGTGCCAGCAGCGTAGGAAAGAACACTGAAGCTTTCTTT.

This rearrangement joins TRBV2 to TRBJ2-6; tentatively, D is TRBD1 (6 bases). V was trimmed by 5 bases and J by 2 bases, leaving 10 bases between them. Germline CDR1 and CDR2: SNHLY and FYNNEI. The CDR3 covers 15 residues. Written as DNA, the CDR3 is TGTGCCAGCAGTAACAGGGTACCTGGGGCCAACGTCCTGACTTTC. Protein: CASSNRVPGANVLTF.

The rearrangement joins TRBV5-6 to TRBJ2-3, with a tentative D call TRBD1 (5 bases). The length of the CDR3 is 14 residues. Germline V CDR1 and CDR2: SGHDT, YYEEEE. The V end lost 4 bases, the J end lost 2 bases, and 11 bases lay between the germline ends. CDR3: CASSLDINTDTQYF. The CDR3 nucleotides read TGTGCCAGCAGCCTGGACATAAACACAGATACGCAGTATTTT. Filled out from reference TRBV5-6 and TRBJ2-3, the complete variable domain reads DAGVTQSPTHLIKTRGQQVTLRCSPKSGHDTVSWYQQALGQGPQFIFQYYEEEERQRGNFPDRFSGHQFPNYSSELNVNALLLGDSALYLCASSLDINTDTQYFGPGTRLTVL.

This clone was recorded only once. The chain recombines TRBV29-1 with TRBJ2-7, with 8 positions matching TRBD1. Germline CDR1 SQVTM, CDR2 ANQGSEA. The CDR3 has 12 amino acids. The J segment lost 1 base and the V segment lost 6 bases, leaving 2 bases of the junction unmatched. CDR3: CSVRQGSYEQYF. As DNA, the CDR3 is TGCAGCGTAAGACAGGGGTCCTACGAGCAGTACTTC.

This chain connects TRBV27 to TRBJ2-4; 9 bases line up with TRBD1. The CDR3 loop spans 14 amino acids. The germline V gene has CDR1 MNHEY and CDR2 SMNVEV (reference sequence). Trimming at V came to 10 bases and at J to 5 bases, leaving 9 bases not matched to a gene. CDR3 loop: CATQRGQGQNIQYF. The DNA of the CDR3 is TGTGCCACCCAAAGGGGACAGGGCCAAAACATTCAGTACTTC.

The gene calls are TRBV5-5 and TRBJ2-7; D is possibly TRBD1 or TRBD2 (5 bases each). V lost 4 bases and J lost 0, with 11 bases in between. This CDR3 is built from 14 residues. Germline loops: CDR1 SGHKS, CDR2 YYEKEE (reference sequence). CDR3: CASSPDGASYEQYF. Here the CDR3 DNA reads TGTGCCAGCAGCCCGGACGGGGCCTCCTACGAGCAGTACTTC.

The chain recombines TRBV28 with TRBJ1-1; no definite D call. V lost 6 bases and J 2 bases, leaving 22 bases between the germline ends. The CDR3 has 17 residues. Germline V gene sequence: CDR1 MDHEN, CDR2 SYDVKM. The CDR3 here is CASSRRGITRLNTEAFF. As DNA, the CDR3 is TGTGCCAGCAGCCGACGCGGGATAACAAGGCTTAACACTGAAGCTTTCTTT.

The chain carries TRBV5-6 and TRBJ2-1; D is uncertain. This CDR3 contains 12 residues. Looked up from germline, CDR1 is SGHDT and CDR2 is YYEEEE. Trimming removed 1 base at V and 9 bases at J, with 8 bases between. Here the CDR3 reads CASSLLSTEQFF. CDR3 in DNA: TGTGCCAGCAGCTTGTTGTCCACTGAGCAGTTCTTC.

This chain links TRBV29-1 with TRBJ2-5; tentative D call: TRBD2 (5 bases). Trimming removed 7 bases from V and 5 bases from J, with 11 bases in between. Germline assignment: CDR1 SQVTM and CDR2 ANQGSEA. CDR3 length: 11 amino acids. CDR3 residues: CSAGVLETQYF. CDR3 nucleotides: TGCAGCGCCGGGGTGTTGGAGACCCAGTACTTC.

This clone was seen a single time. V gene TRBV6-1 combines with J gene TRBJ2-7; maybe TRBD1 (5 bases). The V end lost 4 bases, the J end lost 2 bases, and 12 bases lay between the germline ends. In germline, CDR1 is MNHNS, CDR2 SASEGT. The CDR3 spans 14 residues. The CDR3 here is CASSVKGLAYEQYF. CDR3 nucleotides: TGTGCCAGCAGTGTAAAGGGGTTGGCCTACGAGCAGTACTTC.

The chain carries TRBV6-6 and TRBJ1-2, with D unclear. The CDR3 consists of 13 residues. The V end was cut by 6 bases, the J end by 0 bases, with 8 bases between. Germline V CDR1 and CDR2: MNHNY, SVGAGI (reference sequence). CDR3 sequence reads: CASRGPPNYGYTF. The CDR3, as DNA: TGTGCCAGCAGGGGCCCACCTAACTATGGCTACACCTTC.

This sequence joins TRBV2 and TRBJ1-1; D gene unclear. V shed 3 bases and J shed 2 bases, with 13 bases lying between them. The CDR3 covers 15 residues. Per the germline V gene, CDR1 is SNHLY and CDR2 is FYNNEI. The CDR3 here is CASSDSAADNTEAFF. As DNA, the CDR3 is TGTGCCAGCAGTGACTCGGCGGCTGATAACACTGAAGCTTTCTTT.

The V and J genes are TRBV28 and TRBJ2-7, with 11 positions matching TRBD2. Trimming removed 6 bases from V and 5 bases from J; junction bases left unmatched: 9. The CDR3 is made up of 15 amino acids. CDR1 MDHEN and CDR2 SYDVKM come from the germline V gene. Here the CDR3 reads CASRGTSGLRNEQYF. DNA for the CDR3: TGTGCCAGCAGGGGGACTAGCGGTTTAAGGAACGAGCAGTACTTC.

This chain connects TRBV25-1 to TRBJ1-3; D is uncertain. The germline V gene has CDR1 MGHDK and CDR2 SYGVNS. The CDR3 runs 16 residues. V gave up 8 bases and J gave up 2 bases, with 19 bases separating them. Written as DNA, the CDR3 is TGTGCCAGCTCCAGCGGCAGCCCCTTCCCTGGAAACACCATATATTTT. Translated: CASSSGSPFPGNTIYF.